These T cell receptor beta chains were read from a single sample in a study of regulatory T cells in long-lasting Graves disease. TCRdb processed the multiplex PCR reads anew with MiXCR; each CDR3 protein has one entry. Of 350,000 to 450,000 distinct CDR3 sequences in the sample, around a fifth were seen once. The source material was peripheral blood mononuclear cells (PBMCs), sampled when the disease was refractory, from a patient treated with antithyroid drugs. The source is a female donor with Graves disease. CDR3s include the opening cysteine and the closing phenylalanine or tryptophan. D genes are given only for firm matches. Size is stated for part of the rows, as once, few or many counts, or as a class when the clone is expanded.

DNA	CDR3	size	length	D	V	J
TGTGCCAGCAGTGAATCCGGGACAGGGTTTAATCAGCCCCAGCATTTT	CASSESGTGFNQPQHF	few	16	TRBD1	TRBV6-1	TRBJ1-5
TGTGCCAGCAGTGTTGCGGGAGGCTCCACAGATACGCAGTATTTT	CASSVAGGSTDTQYF	NA	15	TRBD2	TRBV2	TRBJ2-3
TGTGCCAGCAGACCCCGGGACAGGGCCTACAATGAGCAGTTCTTC	CASRPRDRAYNEQFF	NA	15	TRBD1	TRBV5-8	TRBJ2-1
TGTGCCACCAGCAGCGCGCTAGCGGGAGAGGATGAATGGGGCACAGATACGCAGTATTTT	CATSSALAGEDEWGTDTQYF	few	20	TRBD2	TRBV15	TRBJ2-3
TGTGCCATCAGAGAAGGACAGAGACCTAGCACAGATACGCAGTATTTT	CAIREGQRPSTDTQYF	once	16	NA	TRBV10-3	TRBJ2-3
TGCAGTGCTAGAGTGACTAGCGTGTACGGCTCCTACGAGCAGTACTTC	CSARVTSVYGSYEQYF	few	16	TRBD2	TRBV20-1	TRBJ2-7
TGTGCCAGCAGTGAAAGGCAGGGTGGGAACATTCAGTACTTC	CASSERQGGNIQYF	many	14	NA	TRBV2	TRBJ2-4
TGTGCCAGCAGGGCCACGGGACAGTTAACCTCCTACGAGCAGTACTTC	CASRATGQLTSYEQYF	many	16	TRBD1	TRBV28	TRBJ2-7
TGTGCCAGCAGTTCACGGACAGGGACCACAGATACGCAGTATTTT	CASSSRTGTTDTQYF	few	15	TRBD1	TRBV2	TRBJ2-3
TGTGCCAGCAGTTTAGACCCGACAGGGGATCAGCCCCAGCATTTT	CASSLDPTGDQPQHF	NA	15	TRBD1	TRBV27	TRBJ1-5
TGTGCCAGCAGCGCCCCGGGACTAGCGGGAAGGGACACCGGGGAGCTGTTTTTT	CASSAPGLAGRDTGELFF	few	18	TRBD2	TRBV11-2	TRBJ2-2
TGTGCCAGCAGATCTACAGCGATGAACACTGAAGCTTTCTTT	CASRSTAMNTEAFF	many	14	NA	TRBV12-3/TRBV12-4	TRBJ1-1
TGTGCCAGCAGCAACAGGGGGCCCTGGAGCGGGGAGCTGGTTTTT	CASSNRGPWSGELVF	NA	15	TRBD1	TRBV12-3/TRBV12-4	TRBJ2-2
TGCAGCGTCCGACCTACTAGCGGGAGGGCCTACGAGCAGTACTTC	CSVRPTSGRAYEQYF	many	15	TRBD2	TRBV29-1	TRBJ2-7
TGTGCCAGCAGTTTCGGGGGGCCCAATTCACCCCTCCACTTT	CASSFGGPNSPLHF	NA	14	NA	TRBV28	TRBJ1-6
TGTGCCAGCAGTTTTAATCCGGGTAGGGGCACTGAAGCTTTCTTT	CASSFNPGRGTEAFF	many	15	NA	TRBV28	TRBJ1-1
TGTGCCAGCAGCCAAGAGGGGCCAGAGACCCAGTACTTC	CASSQEGPETQYF	few	13	NA	TRBV14	TRBJ2-5
TGTGCCAGCAGCGCCGGGCCGAAGGGATACACCATATATTTT	CASSAGPKGYTIYF	NA	14	NA	TRBV9	TRBJ1-3
TGTGCCTCCTCCGAGGGAGACTACGAGCAGTACTTC	CASSEGDYEQYF	few	12	NA	TRBV10-3	TRBJ2-7
TGTGCCATCAGTGACATCGCAGGGCACTATGGCTACACCTTC	CAISDIAGHYGYTF	many	14	NA	TRBV10-3	TRBJ1-2
TGTGCCAGCAGTTACTCAGCGGGAGTGGTGGAGACCCAGTACTTC	CASSYSAGVVETQYF	few	15	TRBD2	TRBV6-2/TRBV6-3	TRBJ2-5
TGTGCCAGCAGCAAGAGGAGCGGGAGGCCCTACAATGAGCAGTTCTTC	CASSKRSGRPYNEQFF	NA	16	TRBD2	TRBV7-2	TRBJ2-1
TGCAGCGCCATAGGGACAGGGGCCTCTCTGAACACCGGGGAGCTGTTTTTT	CSAIGTGASLNTGELFF	NA	17	TRBD1	TRBV29-1	TRBJ2-2
TGTGCCAGCAGCTCCGAGACAGCGATCTATGGCTACACCTTC	CASSSETAIYGYTF	once	14	NA	TRBV7-9	TRBJ1-2
TGCGCCAGCAGCTTGGCGGGGGGGCGTTCCTACGAGCAGTACTTC	CASSLAGGRSYEQYF	few	15	TRBD2	TRBV5-1	TRBJ2-7
TGTGCCAGCAGCGGCCTACTAGCGGGGGGCGCGAACACCGGGGAGCTGTTTTTT	CASSGLLAGGANTGELFF	few	18	TRBD2	TRBV9	TRBJ2-2
TGCAGCGTTGTCCCATACTCGGGGCAGCCCCAGCATTTT	CSVVPYSGQPQHF	few	13	NA	TRBV29-1	TRBJ1-5
TGCAGTGCTAGAGCCGCAGTAGCGGACGACCAGTACTTC	CSARAAVADDQYF	few	13	NA	TRBV20-1	TRBJ2-7
TGTGCCAGCGAGGGACTAGCGGGAGTGGATGAGCAGTTCTTC	CASEGLAGVDEQFF	many	14	TRBD2	TRBV2	TRBJ2-1
TGTGCCAGCAGTAACAGGTACCAAGAGACCCAGTACTTC	CASSNRYQETQYF	many	13	NA	TRBV28	TRBJ2-5
TGCGCCAGCAGCTTGGCCTTGGGCGGGAGTGGCGAGCAGTACTTC	CASSLALGGSGEQYF	many	15	TRBD2	TRBV5-1	TRBJ2-7
TGTGCCAGCAGTTTATCCCCAACGACAGTTACTAGCGGGAACACCGGGGAGCTGTTTTTT	CASSLSPTTVTSGNTGELFF	many	20	TRBD2	TRBV28	TRBJ2-2
TGTGCCAGCGGGGGGACGGGGGACACCGGGGAGCTGTTTTTT	CASGGTGDTGELFF	few	14	NA	TRBV28	TRBJ2-2
TGTGCCAGCAGCAATAGCGGGAGGGCCCCATACGAGCAGTACTTC	CASSNSGRAPYEQYF	many	15	TRBD2	TRBV13	TRBJ2-7
TGTGCCAGCAGTTTAACACGGACGCTTAACAATGAGCAGTTCTTC	CASSLTRTLNNEQFF	NA	15	NA	TRBV28	TRBJ2-1
TGTGCCAGCAGTTCCCGGGTTCCCTACGAGCAGTACTTC	CASSSRVPYEQYF	few	13	NA	TRBV27	TRBJ2-7
TGTGCCAGCAGCTTAGACTGGGTCTACGAGCAGTACTTC	CASSLDWVYEQYF	many	13	NA	TRBV7-9	TRBJ2-7
TGTGCCAGCGCTCCGGGAACACCAGGAAACACCATATATTTT	CASAPGTPGNTIYF	NA	14	NA	TRBV7-2	TRBJ1-3
TGCAGTGCCCCCATCAACAGCGGGAGGCCAACCGAGCAGTACTTC	CSAPINSGRPTEQYF	many	15	TRBD2	TRBV20-1	TRBJ2-7
TGTGCCGGGCACCAGGGACTTACCTCTGGGGCCAACGTCCTGACTTTC	CAGHQGLTSGANVLTF	many	16	NA	TRBV2	TRBJ2-6
TGTGCCAGCAGCGTGGACGGCTATGGCTACACCTTC	CASSVDGYGYTF	NA	12	NA	TRBV9	TRBJ1-2
TGCAGCGTTGGCCGACTAGCGGGAGTTGAGACCCAGTACTTC	CSVGRLAGVETQYF	many	14	TRBD2	TRBV29-1	TRBJ2-5